This passage covers 25 T cell receptor beta chains from one sample sequenced in a study of cytomegalovirus exposure and HLA in healthy donors. The method was immunoSEQ multiplex PCR; TCRdb's version includes in-frame clones alone and lacks a portion of them. The table lists some 140,000 clones, around 83% of them singletons. Material: PBMCs. These receptors came from a human donor in good health.

The chain carries TRBV7-9 and TRBJ1-1; 9 bases match TRBD1. The V gene end was trimmed by 5 bases and the J gene end by 2 bases; junction bases not matched to a gene: 9. Germline V gene sequence: CDR1 SEHNR, CDR2 FQNEAQ (reference sequence). There are 16 residues in the CDR3. CDR3 loop: CASSAGRDRVNTEAFF. In DNA, the CDR3 is TGTGCCAGCAGCGCAGGTCGGGACAGGGTTAACACTGAAGCTTTCTTT.

The chain is built from TRBV7-9 and TRBJ2-7; the D gene is possibly TRBD1 (5 bases). The length of the CDR3 is 15 residues. Germline CDR1 SEHNR, CDR2 FQNEAQ (reference sequence). Between the trimmed V and J ends, which lost 4 bases and 3 bases, there was a span of 16 bases. CDR3 region: CASSSVRGWDYEQYF. The DNA of the CDR3 is TGTGCCAGCAGCTCGGTAAGGGGATGGGACTACGAGCAGTACTTC.

The V and J genes are TRBV11-2 and TRBJ2-2; 12 nucleotides match TRBD2. CDR1 is SGHAT, CDR2 FQNNGV, per germline. J lost 3 bases, V lost 3 bases, and 5 bases had no gene match. The CDR3 is 17 residues long. CDR3 in DNA: TGTGCCAGCAGCTTGTGGACTAGCGGGGACCACACCGGGGAGCTGTTTTTT. It translates to CASSLWTSGDHTGELFF. The full variable domain, with the rest looked up from reference TRBV11-2 and TRBJ2-2, is EAGVAQSPRYKIIEKRQSVAFWCNPISGHATLYWYQQILGQGPKLLIQFQNNGVVDDSQLPKDRFSAERLKGVDSTLKIQPAKLEDSAVYLCASSLWTSGDHTGELFFGEGSRLTVL.

This chain joins TRBV7-8 and TRBJ1-4, with D hard to call. Germline-derived CDR1 and CDR2 are SGHVS and FQNEAQ. The V and J ends lost 5 bases and 8 bases respectively, with 18 bases between them. This CDR3 spans 15 amino acids. The CDR3 is CASSPLIRGPEKLFF. CDR3 in DNA: TGTGCCAGCAGCCCTCTTATCAGAGGCCCCGAAAAACTGTTTTTT. Looking up the rest from reference TRBV7-8 and TRBJ1-4 gives the full variable domain: GAGVSQSPRYKVAKRGQDVALRCDPISGHVSLFWYQQALGQGPEFLTYFQNEAQLDKSGLPSDRFFAERPEGSVSTLKIQRTQQEDSAVYLCASSPLIRGPEKLFFGSGTQLSVL.

The chain couples TRBV2 to TRBJ1-1, with 7 nucleotides matching TRBD1. The length of the CDR3 is 14 residues. V was clipped by 6 bases and J by 4 bases; unmatched bases: 8. CDR1 SNHLY and CDR2 FYNNEI come from the germline V gene. CDR3 protein: CASRAPGQSTEAFF. The DNA for the CDR3 is TGTGCCAGCAGGGCCCCGGGACAGAGCACTGAAGCTTTCTTT.

The chain links TRBV10-2 to TRBJ2-2, with 15 bases fitting TRBD2. This CDR3 contains 15 residues. V shed 7 bases, J shed 8 bases, and the junction held 5 bases outside the gene matches. The germline V gene has CDR1 WSHSY and CDR2 SAAADI. The CDR3 nucleotides read TGCGCCAGCAACGGACTAGCGGGAGGGTCGGGGGAGCTGTTTTTT. Translation: CASNGLAGGSGELFF.

The chain links TRBV5-8 to TRBJ2-2, with 7 bases that match TRBD1. V was pared by 4 bases and J by 3 bases, with 9 bases of the junction left unmatched. The length of the CDR3 is 16 residues. Germline-derived CDR1 and CDR2 are SGHTS and YDEGEE. The CDR3 reads CASSAKRQGHTGELFF. The CDR3 DNA reads TGTGCCAGCAGCGCAAAAAGACAGGGACACACCGGGGAGCTGTTTTTT.

This clone has just one count. The gene calls are TRBV6-5 and TRBJ2-6, with a possible D match to TRBD2 (6 bases). Trimming shortened V by 2 bases and J by 4 bases, and 12 bases separated the two germline ends. This CDR3 has 16 residues. The germline CDR1 and CDR2 sequences are MNHEY and SVGAGI. CDR3 sequence: CASSYSGAGGANVLTF. The CDR3 coding sequence is TGTGCCAGCAGTTACAGTGGGGCGGGGGGGGCCAACGTCCTGACTTTC.

The J gene is TRBJ2-3, the V gene TRBV28, with 10 bases that match TRBD2. Trimming cost V 5 bases and J 3 bases; bases outside gene matches: 2. CDR3 length: 14 residues. Germline V gives CDR1 MDHEN, CDR2 SYDVKM. The CDR3 protein is CASSRTSGTDTQYF. The CDR3 DNA sequence: TGTGCCAGCAGTCGGACTAGCGGAACAGATACGCAGTATTTT.

CDR3 DNA: TGTGCCAGCAGCGGGACAGGGTCTGGTATGGATGAGCAGTTCTTC. Its translation: CASSGTGSGMDEQFF. This rearrangement joins TRBV7-3 to TRBJ2-1; 9 nucleotides match TRBD1. The CDR3 contains 15 residues. Germline V gene lookup returns CDR1 SGHTA and CDR2 FQGTGA. With 5 bases clipped from V and 8 bases from J, the junction kept 10 bases outside the gene matches.

The CDR3 sequence: CASSLTGKTEPQHF. As DNA, the CDR3 is TGTGCCAGCAGCTTGACAGGGAAGACTGAGCCCCAGCATTTT. V gene TRBV7-2 combines with J gene TRBJ1-5; 7 nucleotides align to TRBD1. The CDR3 runs to 14 residues. Per the germline V gene, CDR1 is SGHTA and CDR2 is FQGNSA. V gave up 3 bases and J gave up 8 bases; unmatched junction bases: 7.

This clone was seen just once. The V call is TRBV15, the J call TRBJ2-6, with D perhaps matching TRBD1 (6 bases). Germline values: CDR1 LNHNV, CDR2 YYDKDF (reference sequence). The CDR3 extends over 17 amino acids. V gave up 2 bases and J gave up 0 bases, with 11 bases separating them. CDR3 nucleotides: TGTGCCACCAGCAGACAATTAGGGGGCTCTGGGGCCAACGTCCTGACTTTC. Protein product: CATSRQLGGSGANVLTF.

The genes are TRBV6-5 and TRBJ1-2; 8 nucleotides align to TRBD1. The junction had 7 bases not matched to a gene; V was cut back by 3 bases and J by 4 bases. Germline CDR1 MNHEY, CDR2 SVGAGI. The CDR3 totals 15 residues. The CDR3 spells CASSYGQGRSYGYTF. The CDR3, as DNA: TGTGCCAGCAGTTATGGACAGGGAAGAAGCTATGGCTACACCTTC.

This clone was observed a single time. This chain uses TRBV6-1 with TRBJ2-1; TRBD1 agrees at 10 bases. The CDR3 loop spans 16 amino acids. Germline V gene data show CDR1 as MNHNS and CDR2 as SASEGT. The ends lost 4 bases at V and 2 bases at J; junction bases unmatched: 5. The CDR3 loop reads CASSVGTGAPYNEQFF. The CDR3 nucleotides are TGTGCCAGCAGTGTAGGGACAGGGGCGCCCTACAATGAGCAGTTCTTC.

This chain joins TRBV29-1 and TRBJ1-1; maybe TRBD1 (5 bases). CDR1 and CDR2 from the germline V gene are SQVTM and ANQGSEA. Trimming left V 2 bases short and J 3 bases short, with 13 bases between. The length of the CDR3 is 14 residues. The CDR3, as DNA: TGCAGCGTTGAATCGGCAGGGAAGGACACTGAAGCTTTCTTT. Translation gives CSVESAGKDTEAFF.

The chain has TRBV6-5 and TRBJ2-7; 7 positions agree with TRBD1. This CDR3 has 13 residues. Germline V CDR1 and CDR2: MNHEY, SVGAGI. Trimming removed 8 bases from V and 2 bases from J; junction bases left unmatched: 6. The CDR3: CASGRTGAYEQYF. The CDR3 bases are TGTGCCAGCGGCAGAACAGGGGCCTACGAGCAGTACTTC.

V usage is TRBV7-2 and J usage is TRBJ2-4, with D possibly TRBD1 on 5 matching bases. The V gene's germline CDR1 is SGHTA and CDR2 FQGNSA. This CDR3 spans 13 amino acids. The V gene lost 3 bases and the J gene lost 8 bases, with 11 bases spanning the gap. The CDR3 DNA follows: TGTGCCAGCAGCTTTAAAATAGGGGACATTCAGTACTTC. Protein product: CASSFKIGDIQYF.

V and J are TRBV27 and TRBJ1-4; no definite D call. The germline CDR1 and CDR2 sequences are MNHEY and SMNVEV (reference sequence). CDR3 length: 18 amino acids. Trimming shortened V by 3 bases and J by 8 bases, and 25 bases separated the two germline ends. This chain's CDR3 is CASSFGSGASPGKEKLFF. The CDR3 coding sequence is TGTGCCAGCAGTTTCGGGTCCGGTGCCTCACCCGGGAAGGAAAAACTGTTTTTT.

This clone was seen a handful of times. The V and J genes are TRBV10-3 and TRBJ2-4; D possibly corresponds to TRBD1 (6 bases). The V gene's germline CDR1 is ENHRY and CDR2 SYGVKD. The CDR3 spans 11 residues. Trimming took 8 bases from V and 8 from J, leaving 10 bases between them. The CDR3 DNA sequence: TGTGCCATCGGGGGCGCAGACATTCAGTACTTC. Its translation is CAIGGADIQYF.

This clone was counted between two and nine times. This chain joins TRBV7-9 and TRBJ1-2; tentatively, D is TRBD1 (5 bases). Germline CDR1 SEHNR, CDR2 FQNEAQ (reference sequence). The V gene lost 1 base and the J gene lost 8 bases, with 8 bases spanning the gap. This CDR3 contains 12 residues. CDR3 region: CASSLEQGGYTF. The CDR3 DNA is TGTGCCAGCAGCTTAGAGCAGGGAGGCTACACCTTC.

This clone was seen only once. The chain links TRBV10-3 to TRBJ2-7, with TRBD1 matching 9 bases. Germline V gene data show CDR1 as ENHRY and CDR2 as SYGVKD. The V gene end was trimmed by 11 bases and the J gene end by 1 base; junction bases not matched to a gene: 9. This CDR3 is 14 amino acids long. CDR3 amino acids: CAHFGDRASYEQYF. The DNA for the CDR3 is TGTGCCCATTTCGGGGACAGGGCTTCCTACGAGCAGTACTTC.

DNA for the CDR3: TGTGCCAGCAGCCATCCCGGGACGGGGACTAGGGATACGCAGTATTTT. Translated: CASSHPGTGTRDTQYF. V is TRBV7-8 and J is TRBJ2-3; 8 bases match TRBD2. This CDR3 is 16 amino acids long. CDR1 SGHVS and CDR2 FQNEAQ come from the germline V gene. V lost 5 bases, J lost 6 bases, and 13 bases stayed unmatched.

V and J are TRBV7-8 and TRBJ1-1, with 7 bases identical to TRBD1. The germline V gene encodes CDR1 SGHVS and CDR2 FQNEAQ. J lost 4 bases, V lost 5 bases, and 7 bases had no gene match. This CDR3 contains 14 residues. The CDR3 loop reads CASSHRTGRTEAFF. For the CDR3, the DNA is TGTGCCAGCAGCCATCGGACAGGCCGCACTGAAGCTTTCTTT.

This clone was detected only a few times. The chain employs TRBV5-1 and TRBJ1-2, with a weak D call TRBD1 (5 bases). V lost 4 bases and J lost 3, with 10 bases in between. The CDR3 runs to 13 residues. Germline V gives CDR1 SGHRS, CDR2 YFSETQ. For the CDR3, the DNA is TGCGCCAGCAGCACGGGACTGGACTATGGCTACACCTTC. Encoded protein: CASSTGLDYGYTF.

V gene TRBV2 combines with J gene TRBJ1-5, with 12 nucleotides matching TRBD1. Trimming at V came to 8 bases and at J to 6 bases, leaving 8 bases not matched to a gene. Germline V gene lookup returns CDR1 SNHLY and CDR2 FYNNEI. The CDR3 covers 15 residues. This CDR3 is CASESGTGGVQPQHF. CDR3 sequence (DNA): TGTGCCAGCGAGAGCGGGACAGGGGGCGTTCAGCCCCAGCATTTT.